This T cell receptor beta chain was documented in a study of blood T cell repertoires in COVID-19. As for the study in general: Sites in the United States, Italy and Spain provided acute and convalescent COVID-19 samples. The analysed material was cDNA or gDNA that came from T cells, B-cell-depleted T cells, or PBMCs.

The CDR3 is 14 amino acids. The germline CDR1 and CDR2 sequences are LNHDA and SQIVND (reference sequence). Deletions cut 1 base from V and 4 bases from J, with 9 bases between. This clone was seen once. As handled by the study authors: Quantification of nucleated cells was approximated via reference gene primer amplification. Measured with immunoSEQ multiplex PCR; TCRdb has only the in-frame clones, and not every one. Clone size and V and J calls were adopted from that table, with D and trimming inferred from the DNA. The repertoire holds 100,000 or so clones, with about 93% as singletons. This rearrangement joins TRBV19 to TRBJ2-3; D might be TRBD2 (5 bases). The sample was peripheral blood. This clonotype was sampled from a woman in her forties or fifties in a cohort sampled during active COVID-19. The CDR3 loop is CASSIAEGSDTQYF. The CDR3 DNA follows: TGTGCCAGTAGTATAGCTGAGGGATCAGATACGCAGTATTTT.